This entry concerns a single T cell receptor beta chain. The table came from immunoSEQ multiplex PCR; TCRdb's copy has only in-frame clones and leaves some out. The sample comprises fewer than 65,000 clones, about 87% of which are singletons, and about 5.4% rests with the top ten. The sample comes from a study of OX40 agonist ivuxolimab in advanced cancers. The germline V gene has CDR1 SGHDT and CDR2 YYEEEE. The CDR3 runs to 11 residues. With 2 bases clipped from V and 15 bases from J, the junction kept 3 bases outside the gene matches. The V and J genes are TRBV5-6 and TRBJ2-1, with 9 positions matching TRBD2. This clonotype was sampled from an adult with an advanced solid tumor such as melanoma, head and neck, liver or kidney cancer. This specimen was CD4+ or CD8+ T cells sorted from blood, taken in a trial of the OX40 agonist ivuxolimab. The CDR3 DNA follows: TGTGCCAGCAGCTTAGGGCGGGAGGGGTTCTTC. Translated, it gives CASSLGREGFF.